One sample yielded the 20 T cell receptor beta chains listed below, sequenced in a study of T cells in Graves' hyperthyroidism and ophthalmopathy. TCR beta CDR3 regions were amplified from RNA transcripts. Researchers ran a first-round RT-PCR on the TCR CDR3 using the HTBI primer set. MiXCR, applied by TCRdb to the multiplex PCR reads, yields one record per CDR3 protein. The top ten clones hold approximately 12% of a sample with 500,000 to 800,000 distinct CDR3 sequences, roughly 15% of them seen once. The sequenced sample was blood. The receptors were gathered from a woman between 50 and 59 years old with Graves' ophthalmopathy.

The table lists this clonotype with many counts. A read error may account for a junction end that differs from germline. The CDR3 nucleotides are TGTGCCAGCAGCTTAGGCAGGGGAGGCAATCAGCCCCAGCATTTT. This codes for CASSLGRGGNQPQHF. The chain uses TRBV12-3 or TRBV12-4 and TRBJ1-5; possible D gene TRBD1, 6 bases. CDR3 length equals 15 residues.

The V gene is TRBV10-3, the J gene TRBJ1-5; tentative D call: TRBD1 (5 bases). The CDR3 is 15 residues long. CDR1 is ENHRY and CDR2 is SYGVKD in the germline V gene. Deletions cut 7 bases from V and 4 bases from J, with 17 bases between. CDR3 protein: CAIKAGTGGNQPQHF. DNA for the CDR3: TGTGCCATCAAGGCAGGGACCGGGGGTAATCAGCCCCAGCATTTT.

This chain links TRBV20-1 with TRBJ2-3; the match to TRBD1 covers 8 bases. In germline, CDR1 is DFQATT, CDR2 SNEGSKA (reference sequence). V lost 4 bases and J lost 5; bases outside the gene matches: 5. This CDR3 is built from 13 residues. In DNA, the CDR3 is TGCAGTGCTATGACAGGGGAAAGAGATACGCAGTATTTT. Its protein product is CSAMTGERDTQYF.

This clonotype was seen ten or more times. The chain employs TRBV6-5 and TRBJ1-5; possible D gene TRBD1, 5 bases. Per the germline V gene, CDR1 is MNHEY and CDR2 is SVGAGI. CDR3 size: 16 residues. The V and J ends lost 0 bases and 2 bases respectively, with 11 bases between them. The CDR3 spells CASSYSWQGGNQPQHF. The CDR3 DNA reads as TGTGCCAGCAGTTACTCTTGGCAGGGTGGCAATCAGCCCCAGCATTTT.

This clonotype occurred a few times. V is TRBV6-2 or TRBV6-3 and J is TRBJ2-7; 12 positions match TRBD2. Germline CDR1 MNHEY, CDR2 SVGEGT. The CDR3 spans 16 residues. V dropped 5 bases and J dropped 2; count of bases not matched to a gene: 7. As DNA, the CDR3 is TGTGCCAGCAGTGAGGAGGCTAGCGGGAGGGCCTACGAGCAGTACTTC. The encoded protein is CASSEEASGRAYEQYF.

In this sample, this clonotype turned up many times. A read error may produce the germline difference seen at one junction end. CDR3 protein: CASSQEVGAMNTEAFF. In DNA form, the CDR3 reads TGTGCCAGCAGTCAAGAGGTGGGTGCTATGAACACTGAAGCTTTCTTT. This chain joins TRBV14 and TRBJ1-1; no firm D call. CDR1 and CDR2 (germline): SGHDN, FVKESK. This CDR3 spans 16 amino acids.

This clonotype was picked up many times. The CDR3 region is CASSRSSGWTYEQYF. The CDR3 DNA reads as TGTGCCAGCAGCCGATCTAGCGGGTGGACCTACGAGCAGTACTTC. V is TRBV12-3 or TRBV12-4 and J is TRBJ2-7, with TRBD2 matching over 8 bases. The CDR3 runs 15 residues. With 6 bases clipped from V and 2 bases from J, the junction kept 9 bases outside the gene matches.

The chain combines TRBV7-2 with TRBJ2-1; D is undetermined. This CDR3 region has 18 residues. V shed 3 bases and J shed 10 bases, with 28 bases lying between them. Germline lookup yields CDR1 SGHTA and CDR2 FQGNSA. In DNA, the CDR3 is TGTGCCAGCAGCTTCATTACCAATCGATCCCCTAGTCCCCGCGAGCAGTTCTTC. Protein: CASSFITNRSPSPREQFF.

The rearrangement uses TRBV29-1 and TRBJ1-1; D is undetermined. The CDR3 contains 13 residues. The V and J ends lost 4 bases and 4 bases respectively, with 13 bases between them. In germline, CDR1 is SQVTM, CDR2 ANQGSEA. In DNA form, the CDR3 reads TGCAGCGTTGTGAGGGAATGGGGCACTGAAGCTTTCTTT. Translation: CSVVREWGTEAFF.

This clonotype turned up a few times. This rearrangement joins TRBV27 to TRBJ1-3; D might be TRBD1 (6 bases). Per germline, CDR1 MNHEY and CDR2 SMNVEV (reference sequence). The CDR3 length is 15 residues. Trimming shortened V by 8 bases and J by 0 bases, and 14 bases separated the two germline ends. CDR3 in DNA: TGTGCCAGCGGGGCTCAGGGGTCCTCTGGAAACACCATATATTTT. It yields the protein CASGAQGSSGNTIYF.

This clonotype appeared many times. The chain uses TRBV28 and TRBJ2-3; 10 positions match TRBD2. V gave up 3 bases and J gave up 4 bases; unmatched junction bases: 10. CDR1 MDHEN and CDR2 SYDVKM come from the germline V gene. The CDR3 has 17 residues. CDR3 coding DNA: TGTGCCAGCAGTTTGGGAGGGCTAGCGGGAGTATCAGATACGCAGTATTTT. This sequence encodes CASSLGGLAGVSDTQYF.

This clonotype appeared many times. The rearrangement links TRBV5-1 to TRBJ2-3; the D gene is possibly TRBD2 (6 bases). The CDR3 is made up of 17 amino acids. V dropped 4 bases and J dropped 0 bases, with 18 bases sitting between them. The germline V gene has CDR1 SGHRS and CDR2 YFSETQ. CDR3 residues: CASSLVGLAISTDTQYF. The DNA for the CDR3 is TGCGCCAGCAGCCTTGTAGGGCTAGCGATTAGCACAGATACGCAGTATTTT.

The V call is TRBV19, the J call TRBJ2-1; D not certain. The V end lost 7 bases, the J end lost 3 bases, and 19 bases lay between the germline ends. Looked up from germline, CDR1 is LNHDA and CDR2 is SQIVND (reference sequence). CDR3 length equals 16 residues. CDR3 protein: CASTRRSSRYYNEQFF. In nucleotides, the CDR3 is TGTGCCAGTACCAGGCGTTCGAGTAGGTACTACAATGAGCAGTTCTTC.

This clonotype was observed a handful of times. V gene TRBV29-1 combines with J gene TRBJ1-1; D is possibly TRBD1 (5 bases). The CDR3 is 14 residues long. V lost 3 bases to trimming and J lost 5 bases, with 16 bases between them. The germline gives CDR1 SQVTM, CDR2 ANQGSEA. The CDR3 DNA follows: TGCAGCGTTGAGTCTTGGCAGGGTGTTACTGAAGCTTTCTTT. Protein sequence: CSVESWQGVTEAFF.

This clonotype was detected only a few times. The CDR3 sequence is CASSSKGVRGRYGYTF. DNA of the CDR3: TGTGCCAGCAGCTCTAAGGGAGTCCGGGGGCGCTATGGCTACACCTTC. The chain has TRBV3-1 and TRBJ1-2; D might be TRBD1 (6 bases). Germline V gene lookup returns CDR1 LGHDT and CDR2 YNNKEL (reference sequence). V was trimmed by 5 bases and J by 4 bases, leaving 20 bases between them. The CDR3 has 16 residues.

In the case of this clonotype: This may be a read error, as it is one base from a much larger clone. The chain carries TRBV7-9 and TRBJ2-1, with 11 bases fitting TRBD1. The germline gives CDR1 SEHNR, CDR2 FQNEAQ (reference sequence). The CDR3 length is 15 residues. The ends lost 5 bases at V and 11 bases at J; junction bases unmatched: 11. The CDR3 loop is CASSRGQGAWDQQFF. The CDR3 DNA follows: TGTGCCAGCAGCCGAGGACAGGGGGCCTGGGATCAGCAGTTCTTC.

This clonotype has ten or more counts. CDR3 DNA sequence: TGTGCCAGCGGCCTTCGAGCGGGAGGAAGAGATACGCAGTATTTT. It translates to CASGLRAGGRDTQYF. The V gene is TRBV27, the J gene TRBJ2-3, with 9 bases that match TRBD2. CDR1 and CDR2 (germline): MNHEY, SMNVEV (reference sequence). The trim removed 8 bases at V and 5 bases at J, leaving 11 bases unmatched. The CDR3 has 15 residues.

This clonotype came up many times. This chain connects TRBV11-2 to TRBJ1-3; 8 bases align to TRBD1. Germline values: CDR1 SGHAT, CDR2 FQNNGV. V gave up 5 bases and J gave up 0 bases; unmatched junction bases: 6. The CDR3 is made up of 16 amino acids. The CDR3 sequence is CASSRDRSVSGNTIYF. DNA of the CDR3: TGTGCCAGCAGCCGGGACAGGTCTGTCTCTGGAAACACCATATATTTT.

This clonotype was seen ten or more times. The CDR3 bases are TGTGCCAGCAACCCGCCCAGCGGGCTTTCCTACAATGAGCAGTTCTTC. This gives the protein CASNPPSGLSYNEQFF. J is TRBJ2-1 and V is TRBV11-2; a weak D match, TRBD2 (6 bases). With 7 bases removed from V and 1 base from J, the gap between germline ends came to 17 bases. In germline, CDR1 is SGHAT, CDR2 FQNNGV. The CDR3 runs to 16 residues.

The chain recombines TRBV9 with TRBJ2-5; D unclear. With 0 bases removed from V and 2 bases from J, the gap between germline ends came to 8 bases. In germline, CDR1 is SGDLS, CDR2 YYNGEE. There are 14 residues in the CDR3. CDR3 in DNA: TGTGCCAGCAGCGTAGATAGCCGTCAAGAGACCCAGTACTTC. The encoded protein is CASSVDSRQETQYF.